Following are 13 T cell receptor beta chains from one sample sequenced in a study of T cell changes during pregnancy in multiple sclerosis. The repertoire was sequenced with immunoSEQ multiplex PCR; TCRdb's copy has only in-frame clones and lacks some. The sample has about 93,000 clones, 92% seen once. The material was peripheral blood, obtained after pregnancy. Receptor source: a female donor with multiple sclerosis, enrolled in a pregnancy study.

The chain is built from TRBV5-1 and TRBJ2-3; 7 bases are a match to TRBD2. With 4 bases clipped from V and 0 bases from J, the junction kept 8 bases outside the gene matches. The CDR3 length is 16 residues. The V gene's germline CDR1 is SGHRS and CDR2 YFSETQ. For the CDR3, the DNA is TGCGCCAGCAGCGGGATTAGCGGGCGTAGCACAGATACGCAGTATTTT. It yields the protein CASSGISGRSTDTQYF.

CDR3 protein: CASSPGIRNAEQYF. The CDR3 DNA is TGTGCCAGCAGCCCGGGAATTCGAAATGCCGAGCAGTACTTC. The V call is TRBV7-8, the J call TRBJ2-7; D possibly corresponds to TRBD2 (5 bases). Germline assignment: CDR1 SGHVS and CDR2 FQNEAQ. The CDR3 consists of 14 residues. The V gene lost 5 bases and the J gene lost 6 bases, with 17 bases spanning the gap.

V gene TRBV29-1 combines with J gene TRBJ1-2; maybe TRBD1 (5 bases). Between the trimmed V and J ends, which lost 3 bases and 5 bases, there was a span of 10 bases. Germline CDR1 SQVTM, CDR2 ANQGSEA. CDR3 length: 12 amino acids. In nucleotides, the CDR3 is TGCAGCGTTGACGCAGGGCGGTATGGCTACACCTTC. Protein sequence: CSVDAGRYGYTF.

The V gene is TRBV5-1, the J gene TRBJ2-1; D remains unclear. This CDR3 has 13 residues. Looked up from germline, CDR1 is SGHRS and CDR2 is YFSETQ. V lost 7 bases to trimming and J lost 9 bases, with 17 bases between them. For the CDR3, the DNA is TGCGCCAGCGCCCTGGTACGCCCCGGTGAGCAGTTCTTC. Residues: CASALVRPGEQFF.

The chain is built from TRBV7-9 and TRBJ1-4, with TRBD1 as a possible D gene (5 bases). V lost 1 base to trimming and J lost 11 bases, with 17 bases between them. The CDR3 has 15 residues. CDR1 and CDR2 (germline): SEHNR, FQNEAQ (reference sequence). CDR3 loop: CASSLVTVTGGKLFF. The CDR3 coding sequence is TGTGCCAGCAGCTTAGTTACCGTAACCGGGGGGAAACTGTTTTTT.

V gene TRBV9 combines with J gene TRBJ2-1; TRBD2 matches at 13 bases. Trimming cost V 0 bases and J 2 bases; bases outside gene matches: 2. Germline V gives CDR1 SGDLS, CDR2 YYNGEE. This CDR3 is 17 amino acids long. CDR3 DNA: TGTGCCAGCAGCGTAGGACTAGCGGGGGGAACCTACAATGAGCAGTTCTTC. It yields the protein CASSVGLAGGTYNEQFF.

The chain recombines TRBV7-9 with TRBJ1-5; 7 nucleotides align to TRBD1. This CDR3 is built from 13 residues. Germline V gene lookup returns CDR1 SEHNR and CDR2 FQNEAQ (reference sequence). Trimming cost V 5 bases and J 4 bases; bases outside gene matches: 2. CDR3 in amino acids: CASSQDRNQPQHF. CDR3 in DNA: TGTGCCAGCAGCCAGGACAGGAATCAGCCCCAGCATTTT.

In this sample, this clone turned up once. This chain uses TRBV5-4 with TRBJ2-7, with 8 bases lining up with TRBD2. Trimming took 4 bases from V and 2 from J; bases not matched to a gene: 5. Germline CDR1 is SGHNT and CDR2 is YYREEE (reference sequence). CDR3 size: 14 residues. The CDR3 DNA follows: TGTGCCAGCAGCCTACTAGCGGATACCTACGAGCAGTACTTC. As protein: CASSLLADTYEQYF.

This clone appeared once. The V and J genes are TRBV19 and TRBJ2-2, with TRBD1 matching over 8 bases. CDR3 size: 16 residues. V lost 1 base and J lost 6; bases outside the gene matches: 7. Per germline, CDR1 LNHDA and CDR2 SQIVND (reference sequence). Written as DNA, the CDR3 is TGTGCCAGTAGTATAGGGCAGGGGGCGTTTTCCGGGGAGCTGTTTTTT. Amino acid sequence: CASSIGQGAFSGELFF.

A remark on this clone: One end of the junction does not line up with germline, which may come from a read error. The chain has TRBV6-1 and TRBJ2-3, with TRBD1 matching 7 bases. The CDR3 is 20 residues long. CDR1 MNHNS and CDR2 SASEGT come from the germline V gene. DNA of the CDR3: TGTGCCAGCAGGGAAGGGACAGACCACAAACGGTGGACGGGTGTGGATACGCAGTATTTT. This gives the protein CASREGTDHKRWTGVDTQYF.

The rearrangement uses TRBV19 and TRBJ1-1; 9 bases agree with TRBD1. The CDR3 extends over 17 amino acids. The germline V gene encodes CDR1 LNHDA and CDR2 SQIVND (reference sequence). Trimming cost V 3 bases and J 1 base; bases outside gene matches: 9. This chain's CDR3 is CASSMRTGVDWNTEAFF. The CDR3, as DNA: TGTGCCAGTAGTATGAGGACAGGGGTCGATTGGAACACTGAAGCTTTCTTT.

The rearrangement uses TRBV7-2 and TRBJ1-2; D might be TRBD1 (6 bases). Germline assignment: CDR1 SGHTA and CDR2 FQGNSA. This CDR3 region has 14 residues. With 4 bases removed from V and 2 bases from J, the gap between germline ends came to 11 bases. In DNA form, the CDR3 reads TGTGCCAGCAGCTCGCCCGACAGGAACTATGGCTACACCTTC. Its protein product is CASSSPDRNYGYTF.

The chain is built from TRBV1 and TRBJ2-7; TRBD2, the table's D call, lacks a check against the DNA. TRBV1 is noted as a pseudogene. The CDR3 spans 14 residues. For the CDR3, the DNA is TGCACCAGCAGGCTAGCGGGAGATACGTACGAGCAGTACTTC. It translates to CTSRLAGDTYEQYF.